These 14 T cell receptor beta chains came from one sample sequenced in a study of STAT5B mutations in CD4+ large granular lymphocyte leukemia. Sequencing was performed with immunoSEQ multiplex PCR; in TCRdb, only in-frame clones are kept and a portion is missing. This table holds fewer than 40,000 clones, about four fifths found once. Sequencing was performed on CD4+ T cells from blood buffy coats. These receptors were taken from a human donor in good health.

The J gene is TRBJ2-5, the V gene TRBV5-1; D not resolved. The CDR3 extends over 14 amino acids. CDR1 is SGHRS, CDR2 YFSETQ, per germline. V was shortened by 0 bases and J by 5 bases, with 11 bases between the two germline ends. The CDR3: CASSLAPPAETQYF. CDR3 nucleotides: TGCGCCAGCAGCTTGGCCCCCCCAGCGGAGACCCAGTACTTC.

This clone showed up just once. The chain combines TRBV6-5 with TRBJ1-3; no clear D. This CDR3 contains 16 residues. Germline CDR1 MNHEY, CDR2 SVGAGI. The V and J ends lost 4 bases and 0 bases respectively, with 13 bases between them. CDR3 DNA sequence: TGTGCCAGCAGTTCCCGGACGCCGCTCTCTGGAAACACCATATATTTT. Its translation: CASSSRTPLSGNTIYF.

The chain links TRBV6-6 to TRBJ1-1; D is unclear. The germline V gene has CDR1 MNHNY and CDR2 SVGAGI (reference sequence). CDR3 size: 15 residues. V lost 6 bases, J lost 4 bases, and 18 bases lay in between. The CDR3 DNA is TGTGCCAGCAGGGATGCCGCGGGTGGCGGCACTGAAGCTTTCTTT. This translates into CASRDAAGGGTEAFF.

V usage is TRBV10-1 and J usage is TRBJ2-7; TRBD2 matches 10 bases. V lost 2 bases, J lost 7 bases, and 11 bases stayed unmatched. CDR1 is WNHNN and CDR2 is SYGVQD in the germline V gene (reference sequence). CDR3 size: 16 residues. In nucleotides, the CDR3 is TGCGCCAGCAGTGAGCCGATAGCGGGGGGTCCGAGGGAGCAGTACTTC. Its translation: CASSEPIAGGPREQYF.

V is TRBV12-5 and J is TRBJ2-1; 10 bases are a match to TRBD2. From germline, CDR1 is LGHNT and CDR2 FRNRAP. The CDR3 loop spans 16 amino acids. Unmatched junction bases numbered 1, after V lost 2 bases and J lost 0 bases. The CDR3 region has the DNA TGTGCTAGTGGTTTGTCTAGCGGGAGCTCCTACAATGAGCAGTTCTTC. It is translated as CASGLSSGSSYNEQFF.

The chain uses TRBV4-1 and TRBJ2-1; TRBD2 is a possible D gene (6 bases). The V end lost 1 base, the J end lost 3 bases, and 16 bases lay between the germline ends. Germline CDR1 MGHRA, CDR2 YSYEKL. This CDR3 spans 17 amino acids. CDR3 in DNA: TGCGCCAGCAGCCAAGTCCCTCGGGGAGGCCTCTACAATGAGCAGTTCTTC. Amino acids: CASSQVPRGGLYNEQFF.

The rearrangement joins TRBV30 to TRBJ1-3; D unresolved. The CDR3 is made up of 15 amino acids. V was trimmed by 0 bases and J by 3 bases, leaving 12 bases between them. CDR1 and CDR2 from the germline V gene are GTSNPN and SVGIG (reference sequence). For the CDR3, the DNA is TGTGCCTGGAGTGTAGGCGTGGGCAGTGGAAACACCATATATTTT. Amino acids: CAWSVGVGSGNTIYF. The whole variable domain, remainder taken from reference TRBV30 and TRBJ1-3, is SQTIHQWPATLVQPVGSPLSLECTVEGTSNPNLYWYRQAAGRGLQLLFYSVGIGQISSEVPQNLSASRPQDRQFILSSKKLLLSDSGFYLCAWSVGVGSGNTIYFGEGSWLTVV.

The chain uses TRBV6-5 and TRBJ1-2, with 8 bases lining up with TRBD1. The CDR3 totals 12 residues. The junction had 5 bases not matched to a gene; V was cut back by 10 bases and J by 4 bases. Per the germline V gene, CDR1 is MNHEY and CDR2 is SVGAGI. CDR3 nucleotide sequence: TGTGCCACAGGGGACAGGCCCTATGGCTACACCTTC. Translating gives CATGDRPYGYTF.

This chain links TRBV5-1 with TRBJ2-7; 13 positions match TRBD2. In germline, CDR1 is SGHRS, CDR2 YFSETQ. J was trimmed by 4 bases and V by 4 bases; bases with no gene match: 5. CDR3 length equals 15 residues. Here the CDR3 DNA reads TGCGCCAGCAGCCCAGGACTAGCGGGGGTGTACGAGCAGTACTTC. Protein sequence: CASSPGLAGVYEQYF.

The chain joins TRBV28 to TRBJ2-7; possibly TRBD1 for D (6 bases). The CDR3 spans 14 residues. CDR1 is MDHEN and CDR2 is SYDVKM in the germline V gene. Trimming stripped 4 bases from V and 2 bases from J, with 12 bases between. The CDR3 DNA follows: TGTGCCAGCAGTTGGGTGGACAGAGCCTACGAGCAGTACTTC. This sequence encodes CASSWVDRAYEQYF.

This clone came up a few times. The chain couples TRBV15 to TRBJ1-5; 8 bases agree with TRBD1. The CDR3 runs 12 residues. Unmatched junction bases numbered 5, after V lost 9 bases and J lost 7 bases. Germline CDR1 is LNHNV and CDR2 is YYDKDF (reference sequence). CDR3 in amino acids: CATGQGQQPQHF. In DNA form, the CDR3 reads TGTGCCACAGGACAGGGTCAACAGCCCCAGCATTTT. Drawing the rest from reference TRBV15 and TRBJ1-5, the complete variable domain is DAMVIQNPRYQVTQFGKPVTLSCSQTLNHNVMYWYQQKSSQAPKLLFHYYDKDFNNEADTPDNFQSRRPNTSFCFLDIRSPGLGDTAMYLCATGQGQQPQHFGDGTRLSIL.

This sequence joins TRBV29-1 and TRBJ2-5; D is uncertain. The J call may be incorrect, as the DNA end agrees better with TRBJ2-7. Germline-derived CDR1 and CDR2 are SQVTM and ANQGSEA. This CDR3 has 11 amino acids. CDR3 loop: CSVGHPYEQYF. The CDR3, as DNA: TGCAGCGTTGGACATCCCTACGAGCAGTACTTC.

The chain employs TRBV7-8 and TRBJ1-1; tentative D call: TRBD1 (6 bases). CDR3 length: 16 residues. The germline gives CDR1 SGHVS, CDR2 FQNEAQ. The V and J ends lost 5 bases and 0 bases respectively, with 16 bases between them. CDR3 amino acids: CASSPHRATLNTEAFF. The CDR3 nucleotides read TGTGCCAGCAGCCCCCACAGGGCGACTCTGAACACTGAAGCTTTCTTT.

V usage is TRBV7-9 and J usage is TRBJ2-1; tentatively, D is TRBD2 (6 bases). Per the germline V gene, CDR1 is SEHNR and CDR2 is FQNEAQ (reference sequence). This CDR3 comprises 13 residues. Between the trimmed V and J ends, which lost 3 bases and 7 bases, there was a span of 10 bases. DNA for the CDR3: TGTGCCAGCAGCTTTTCACGGGAGAATGAGCAGTTCTTC. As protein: CASSFSRENEQFF.